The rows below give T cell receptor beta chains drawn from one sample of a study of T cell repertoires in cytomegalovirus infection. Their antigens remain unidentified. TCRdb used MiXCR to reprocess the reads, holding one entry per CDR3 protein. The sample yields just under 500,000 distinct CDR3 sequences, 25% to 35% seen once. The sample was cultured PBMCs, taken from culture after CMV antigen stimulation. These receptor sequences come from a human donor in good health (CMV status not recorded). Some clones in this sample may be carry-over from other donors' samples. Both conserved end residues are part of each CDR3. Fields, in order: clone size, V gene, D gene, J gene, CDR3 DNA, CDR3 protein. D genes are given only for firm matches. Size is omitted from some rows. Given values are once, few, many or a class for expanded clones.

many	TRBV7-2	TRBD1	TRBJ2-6	TGTGCCAGCAGCTTGAAGGGGGCCGTCTCTGGGGCCAACGTCCTGACTTTC	CASSLKGAVSGANVLTF
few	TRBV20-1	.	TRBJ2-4	TGCAGTGCCAGCACGAAGCTCATTCAGTACTTC	CSASTKLIQYF
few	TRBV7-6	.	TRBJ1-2	TGTGCCAGCAGCCCGAGGAGGGGGATCGATTCAGCTAACTATGGCTACACCTTC	CASSPRRGIDSANYGYTF
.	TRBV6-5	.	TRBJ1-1	TGTGCCAGCAGTACATGGGGACTTACGAACACTGAAGCTTTCTTT	CASSTWGLTNTEAFF
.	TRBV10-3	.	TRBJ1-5	TGTGCCATCAGTGACAACGGACAGAATCAGCCCCAGCATTTT	CAISDNGQNQPQHF
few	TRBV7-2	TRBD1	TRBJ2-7	TGTGCCAGCAGCGCGAGACGTGGACAGGGGGCATGGTACGAGCAGTACTTC	CASSARRGQGAWYEQYF
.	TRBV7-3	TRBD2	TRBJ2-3	TGTGCCAGCAGCTTAAGTTCTAGCGGGAAAGATACGCAGTATTTT	CASSLSSSGKDTQYF
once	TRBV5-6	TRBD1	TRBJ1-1	TGTGCCAGCAGCTTAGAACAGGGGCTGATTGAAGCTTTCTTT	CASSLEQGLIEAFF
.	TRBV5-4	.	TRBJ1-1	TGTGCCAGCAGCTTGGAAGGGCAGCTCCCCTTGACTGAAGCTTTCTTT	CASSLEGQLPLTEAFF
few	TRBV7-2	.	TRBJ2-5	TGTGCCAGCAGCGCGAGGGTCCAAGAGACCCAGTACTTC	CASSARVQETQYF
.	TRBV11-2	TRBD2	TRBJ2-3	TGTGCCAGCAGCTACCGACTAGCGGGCGTGGTGGATACGCAGTATTTT	CASSYRLAGVVDTQYF
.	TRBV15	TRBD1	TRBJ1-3	TGTGCCACCAGCTGGGACAGGGGTGCAGGAAACACCATATATTTT	CATSWDRGAGNTIYF
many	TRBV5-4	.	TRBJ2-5	TGTGCCAGCAGCCCGCAGGGTCAGACCCAGTACTTC	CASSPQGQTQYF
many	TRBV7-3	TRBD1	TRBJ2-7	TGTGCCAGCAGTCACATCCCGGGACAGGGGGGATACGAGCAGTACTTC	CASSHIPGQGGYEQYF
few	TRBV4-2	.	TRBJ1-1	TGTGCCAGCAGCCAAGATGAGGTTGGGAGCATGAACACTGAAGCTTTCTTT	CASSQDEVGSMNTEAFF
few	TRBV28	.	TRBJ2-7	TGTGCCAGCACCAGAGCCTACGAGCAGTACTTC	CASTRAYEQYF
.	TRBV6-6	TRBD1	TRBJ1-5	TGTGCCAGCACCCCCGTAGGGACAGGGTATAGCAATCAGCCCCAGCATTTT	CASTPVGTGYSNQPQHF
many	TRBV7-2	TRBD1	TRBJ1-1	TGTGCCAGCAGCTTAATAATCGGCGTAGGACAGGGGGCTGAAGCTTTCTTT	CASSLIIGVGQGAEAFF
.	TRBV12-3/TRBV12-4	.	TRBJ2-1	TGTGCCAGCAGTAAGGTTGGGGACTACAATGAGCAGTTCTTC	CASSKVGDYNEQFF
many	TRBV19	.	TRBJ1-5	TGTGCCAGTAGTATAACTGGGAATTATCAGCCCCAGCATTTT	CASSITGNYQPQHF
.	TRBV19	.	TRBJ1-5	TGTCCCAGACCTTCTATTATGGGTCAGCCCCAGCATTTT	CPRPSIMGQPQHF
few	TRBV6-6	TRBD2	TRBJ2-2	TGTGCCAGCAAGGTGATAGCGGGCACCGGGGAGCTGTTTTTT	CASKVIAGTGELFF
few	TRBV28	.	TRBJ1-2	TGTGCCAGCACGAAGGGGGGAGCGGGCTATGGCTACACCTTC	CASTKGGAGYGYTF
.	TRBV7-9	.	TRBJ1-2	TGTGCCAGCAGCTTAAATTCTGTCCGGGACTATGGCTACACCTTC	CASSLNSVRDYGYTF
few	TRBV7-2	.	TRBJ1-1	TGTGCCAGCAGCTTAGGGTCTCATGTGACTGAAGCTTTCTTT	CASSLGSHVTEAFF
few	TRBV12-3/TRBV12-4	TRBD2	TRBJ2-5	TGTGCCAGCAGGACTAGCGGAGCGGAGACCCAGTACTTC	CASRTSGAETQYF
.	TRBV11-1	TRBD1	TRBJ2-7	TGTGCCAGCAACCTAGGGACAGGAGTCTACGGGCAGTACTTC	CASNLGTGVYGQYF
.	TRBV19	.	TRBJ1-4	TGTGCCAGTAGTGCAAACAGGGTACGGGTAGAAAAACTGTTTTTT	CASSANRVRVEKLFF
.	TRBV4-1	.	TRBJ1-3	TGCGCCAGCAGCCAAGATTGGAACAGGGATACTGGAAACACCATATATTTT	CASSQDWNRDTGNTIYF
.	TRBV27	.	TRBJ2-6	TGTGCCAGCAGTTCTATAGGGGTTTCTGGGGCCAACGTCCTGACTTTC	CASSSIGVSGANVLTF
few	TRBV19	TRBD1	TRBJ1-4	TGTGCCAGTAGTCCCTTAGGGGGGACAGGGGCCGAAAAACTGTTTTTT	CASSPLGGTGAEKLFF
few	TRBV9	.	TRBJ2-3	TGTGCCAGCAGCGTAGACCCTAGCACAGATACGCAGTATTTT	CASSVDPSTDTQYF
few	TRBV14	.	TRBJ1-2	TGTGCCAGCAGCCATGACTACCTAGACTATGGCTACACCTTC	CASSHDYLDYGYTF
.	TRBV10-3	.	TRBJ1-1	TGTGCCATCAGGGAGGGGCAGCCAAACACTGAAGCTTTCTTT	CAIREGQPNTEAFF
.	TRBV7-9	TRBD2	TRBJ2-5	TGTGCCAGCAGCTCAACGGGACTACGATACCAAGAGACCCAGTACTTC	CASSSTGLRYQETQYF